Described below is a single T cell receptor beta chain sequence and its context. Repertoires were generated with immunoSEQ multiplex PCR, while TCRdb's copy carries only in-frame clones and drops some. The table shows around 76,000 clones, with 95% to 98% occurring only once. The data are from a study of technical replicates of blood from a few donors. The sequenced sample was T cells isolated from PBMCs. The source is a human donor in good health.

CDR3 sequence: CASSLNRDYEQYF. As DNA, the CDR3 is TGTGCCAGCAGCTTAAACAGGGACTACGAGCAGTACTTC. The J gene is TRBJ2-7, the V gene TRBV7-2; a weak D match, TRBD1 (6 bases). Germline CDR1 is SGHTA and CDR2 is FQGNSA. V shed 2 bases and J shed 3 bases, with 8 bases lying between them. CDR3 length: 13 residues.